These T cell receptor beta chains were read from a single sample in a study of cytomegalovirus exposure and HLA in healthy donors. Assay used: immunoSEQ multiplex PCR; TCRdb lists only in-frame clones, some missing. The sample contains over 150,000 clones, 80% of which appear only once. Sequencing was performed on PBMCs. These receptors all stem from a man between 25 and 39 years old in good health and CMV-seropositive. Both conserved end residues are part of each CDR3.

j_call v_call cdr3_length cdr3_aa
TRBJ2-1 TRBV4-2 15 CASSQQIGGYNEQFF
TRBJ2-5 TRBV7-9 16 CASSLESGEPPSTQYF
TRBJ2-3 TRBV2 15 CASSATGALTDTQYF
TRBJ1-1 TRBV6-5 14 CASSYGGANTEAFF
TRBJ1-5 TRBV5-5 16 CASSLGGHGVGQPQHF
TRBJ2-7 TRBV2 16 CASSEGKTGGGYEQYF
TRBJ1-1 TRBV18 14 CASSPGSGYTEAFF
TRBJ2-7 TRBV9 13 CASSAGTGWEQYF
TRBJ2-3 TRBV7-3 16 CASSLMKARATDTQYF
TRBJ2-1 TRBV28 16 CASSLSPGLRNNEQFF
TRBJ2-7 TRBV10-3 13 CATSGTEAYEQYF
TRBJ1-5 TRBV19 14 CASSSDRNNQPQHF
TRBJ1-5 TRBV7-9 16 CASSLATGSSNQPQHF
TRBJ1-6 TRBV10-3 15 CATGPGTGSNSPLHF
. TRBV7-9 14 CASSLSLQGGEQYF
TRBJ2-3 TRBV5-6 14 CASDRGGGGDTQYF